The 3 T cell receptor beta chains given below trace back to one sample, sequenced in a study of graft-versus-host responses after intestinal transplantation. Lamina propria and intraepithelial lymphocytes were released by processing graft tissue. This table comes from immunoSEQ multiplex PCR, and its TCRdb copy is limited to in-frame clones, with some not included. This repertoire shows about 63,000 clones, about nine tenths found once; its top ten account for less than 2%. Here the sequenced sample was ileum tissue, taken more than 350 days after transplant. These receptors were obtained from a human patient who received an intestinal transplant, so some T cells may come from the graft donor.

The chain links TRBV5-1 to TRBJ1-5; no clear D. Looked up from germline, CDR1 is SGHRS and CDR2 is YFSETQ. This CDR3 has 15 residues. Trimming removed 0 bases at V and 3 bases at J, with 10 bases between. CDR3 protein: CASSLDPSPNQPQHF. CDR3 coding DNA: TGCGCCAGCAGCTTGGACCCCTCGCCCAATCAGCCCCAGCATTTT.

The rearrangement uses TRBV5-6 and TRBJ2-7; possible D gene TRBD1, 5 bases. V was cut by 0 bases and J by 3 bases, with 7 bases left in between. The CDR3 loop spans 13 amino acids. Germline V gives CDR1 SGHDT, CDR2 YYEEEE. This CDR3 is CASSLGRDYEQYF. The CDR3 DNA reads TGTGCCAGCAGCTTGGGCAGGGACTACGAGCAGTACTTC.

This clone appeared once. V usage is TRBV25-1 and J usage is TRBJ2-7, with D maybe TRBD2 (7 bases). V lost 5 bases and J lost 1, with 12 bases in between. Germline V gene lookup returns CDR1 MGHDK and CDR2 SYGVNS. CDR3 size: 14 residues. The CDR3 region has the DNA TGTGCCAGCAGTCTCAGCGGGACATCCTACGAGCAGTACTTC. Protein sequence: CASSLSGTSYEQYF.